What follows are 22 T cell receptor beta chains derived from one specimen sequenced in a study of Graves' ophthalmopathy and Graves' hyperthyroidism. The TCR beta CDR3 regions underwent amplification from RNA transcripts. Amplification began with first-round RT-PCR using HTBI primers, then second-round multiplex PCR was performed. MiXCR, run by TCRdb on the multiplex PCR reads, gives a single entry per CDR3 protein. This table has 600,000 to 700,000 distinct CDR3 sequences, roughly two fifths appearing once. The sample was peripheral blood. All receptors derive from an adult man with Graves' ophthalmopathy.

This clonotype was counted many times. The junction shows a germline mismatch at one end, possibly a read error. The genes are TRBV19 and TRBJ1-5; 8 nucleotides match TRBD1. Germline-derived CDR1 and CDR2 are LNHDA and SQIVND (reference sequence). This CDR3 has 15 amino acids. The CDR3 here is CASSLEPGGSQPQHF. As DNA, the CDR3 is TGCGCCAGCAGCTTGGAGCCAGGGGGCAGCCAGCCCCAGCATTTT. The whole variable domain, filled in from reference TRBV19 and TRBJ1-5, reads DGGITQSPKYLFRKEGQNVTLSCEQNLNHDAMYWYRQDPGQGLRLIYYSQIVNDFQKGDIAEGYSVSREKKESFPLTVTSAQKNPTAFYLCASSLEPGGSQPQHFGDGTRLSIL.

The chain joins TRBV19 to TRBJ2-7; D call uncertain. The germline gives CDR1 LNHDA, CDR2 SQIVND (reference sequence). Trimming stripped 5 bases from V and 2 bases from J, with 13 bases between. This CDR3 comprises 14 residues. CDR3 sequence (DNA): TGTGCCAGTAGTGACACTTTTAACGCCTACGAGCAGTACTTC. This sequence encodes CASSDTFNAYEQYF.

This clonotype was recorded many times. The chain has TRBV6-5 and TRBJ1-6; D gene uncertain. The germline CDR1 and CDR2 sequences are MNHEY and SVGAGI. This CDR3 contains 15 residues. V lost 0 bases to trimming and J lost 4 bases, with 7 bases between them. CDR3 coding DNA: TGTGCCAGCAGTTACTCGACGGTATATAATTCACCCCTCCACTTT. Translation: CASSYSTVYNSPLHF.

This clonotype was detected many times. The chain links TRBV10-2 to TRBJ1-3; D gene uncertain. Germline assignment: CDR1 WSHSY and CDR2 SAAADI. Deletions cut 10 bases from V and 0 bases from J, with 19 bases between. The CDR3 covers 16 residues. CDR3 coding DNA: TGCGCCACCAAATTGAAAGGGATCCTCTCTGGAAACACCATATATTTT. This encodes CATKLKGILSGNTIYF.

This chain connects TRBV29-1 to TRBJ1-2, with a possible D match to TRBD1 (5 bases). Germline V gene sequence: CDR1 SQVTM, CDR2 ANQGSEA. The CDR3 runs to 13 residues. Here the CDR3 DNA reads TGCAGGGATGGGACGGTAGCTAACTATGGCTACACCTTC. Translation: CRDGTVANYGYTF.

The V and J genes are TRBV10-2 and TRBJ2-5, with a tentative D call TRBD2 (5 bases). The CDR3 consists of 13 residues. V lost 5 bases and J lost 8, with 15 bases in between. The germline gives CDR1 WSHSY, CDR2 SAAADI. The chain's CDR3 is CASSRHLPGTQYF. Here the CDR3 DNA reads TGCGCCAGCAGTCGACACCTTCCGGGAACCCAGTACTTC.

Ten or more counts support this clonotype. The chain uses TRBV14 and TRBJ1-2, with D unclear. The V and J ends lost 0 bases and 4 bases respectively, with 6 bases between them. This CDR3 region has 13 residues. Germline loops: CDR1 SGHDN, CDR2 FVKESK. The CDR3 here is CASSQDEVYGYTF. The CDR3 DNA reads as TGTGCCAGCAGCCAAGACGAAGTCTATGGCTACACCTTC.

This clonotype was seen a few times. At one boundary the junction diverges from the germline segment, which might be a read error. The chain is built from TRBV7-9 and TRBJ1-5; D is undetermined. CDR3 length: 14 amino acids. Germline V gene data show CDR1 as SEHNR and CDR2 as FQNEAQ (reference sequence). This CDR3 is CASSPSPGNQPRHF. In DNA form, the CDR3 reads TGTGCCAGCAGCCCGAGCCCCGGCAATCAGCCCCGGCATTTT.

This chain connects TRBV25-1 to TRBJ1-4, with TRBD1 identical over 9 bases. J lost 7 bases, V lost 7 bases, and 13 bases had no gene match. This CDR3 region has 16 residues. CDR1 MGHDK and CDR2 SYGVNS come from the germline V gene. CDR3 coding DNA: TGTGCCAGCATGAGAAATACAGGGGGCTCAGTTGAAAAACTGTTTTTT. This sequence encodes CASMRNTGGSVEKLFF.

The chain employs TRBV10-2 and TRBJ2-7, with D possibly TRBD1 on 6 matching bases. The CDR3 runs 14 residues. V was trimmed by 7 bases and J by 5 bases, leaving 18 bases between them. The germline V gene has CDR1 WSHSY and CDR2 SAAADI. The CDR3 sequence: CASMVLGARDEQYF. In DNA, the CDR3 is TGCGCCAGCATGGTGTTGGGGGCTAGGGACGAGCAGTACTTC.

The rearrangement joins TRBV10-3 to TRBJ2-5; D possibly corresponds to TRBD1 (8 bases). CDR3 length: 13 residues. In germline, CDR1 is ENHRY, CDR2 SYGVKD. Trimming took 10 bases from V and 7 from J, leaving 19 bases between them. The CDR3 nucleotides are TGTGCCACCCGCGGACAGGGAGGGGGGACCCAGTACTTC. Its translation is CATRGQGGGTQYF.

This clonotype has a count of ten or more. V usage is TRBV15 and J usage is TRBJ1-3; D perhaps matches TRBD1 (5 bases). This CDR3 has 18 amino acids. CDR1 LNHNV and CDR2 YYDKDF come from the germline V gene (reference sequence). V was cut by 0 bases and J by 0 bases, with 15 bases left in between. In nucleotides, the CDR3 is TGTGCCACCAGCAGAGATACCCGGGGCGCAGCCTCTGGAAACACCATATATTTT. It is translated as CATSRDTRGAASGNTIYF.

This clonotype was observed a few times. This rearrangement joins TRBV7-9 to TRBJ1-2; TRBD1 might be the D (5 bases). V was cut by 3 bases and J by 5 bases, with 10 bases left in between. This CDR3 spans 13 amino acids. Germline V gene sequence: CDR1 SEHNR, CDR2 FQNEAQ (reference sequence). The DNA for the CDR3 is TGTGCCAGCAGCTTGATGGGGGAATATGGCTACACCTTC. Amino acid sequence: CASSLMGEYGYTF.

This clonotype was seen ten or more times. The chain recombines TRBV2 with TRBJ2-7; possibly TRBD1 or TRBD2 for D (5 bases each). The CDR3 sequence is 14 residues long. Germline-derived CDR1 and CDR2 are SNHLY and FYNNEI. With 5 bases removed from V and 2 bases from J, the gap between germline ends came to 13 bases. This CDR3 reads CASSYRDPTYEQYF. In DNA form, the CDR3 reads TGTGCCAGCAGTTACCGGGACCCAACCTACGAGCAGTACTTC.

The V call is TRBV20-1, the J call TRBJ1-2, with a tentative D call TRBD1 (5 bases). The CDR3 totals 11 residues. The ends were cut back, 6 bases at V and 7 bases at J, with 12 bases in the middle. CDR1 and CDR2 from the germline V gene are DFQATT and SNEGSKA (reference sequence). The CDR3 coding sequence is TGCAGTGCCAGGGTCCAGGGTGGCTACACCTTC. Its protein is CSARVQGGYTF.

Concerning this clonotype: One base away lies a much larger clone, so this may be a sequencing read error. The genes are TRBV5-4 and TRBJ2-6; possibly TRBD1 for D (5 bases). The CDR3 runs to 14 residues. CDR1 and CDR2 from the germline V gene are SGHNT and YYREEE (reference sequence). CDR3 sequence (DNA): TGTGCCAGCAGCTTGTACGCTGGGGCCAGCGTCCTGACTTTC. Its protein product is CASSLYAGASVLTF.

This clonotype was counted between two and nine times. This chain joins TRBV7-3 and TRBJ1-1; D is ambiguous. The V and J ends lost 5 bases and 3 bases respectively, with 10 bases between them. The CDR3 totals 13 residues. CDR1 is SGHTA, CDR2 FQGTGA, per germline. The CDR3 loop reads CASSQISDTEAFF. The CDR3 region has the DNA TGTGCCAGCAGCCAAATTTCTGACACTGAAGCTTTCTTT.

The rearrangement links TRBV29-1 to TRBJ1-1; TRBD1 is a possible D gene (5 bases). CDR1 is SQVTM, CDR2 ANQGSEA, per germline. The CDR3 is 12 amino acids. Trimming took 3 bases from V and 3 from J, leaving 8 bases between them. The CDR3: CSVERGDTEAFF. In nucleotides, the CDR3 is TGCAGCGTTGAGAGAGGGGACACTGAAGCTTTCTTT. Full variable domain (missing parts from reference TRBV29-1 and TRBJ1-1): SAVISQKPSRDICQRGTSLTIQCQVDSQVTMMFWYRQQPGQSLTLIATANQGSEATYESGFVIDKFPISRPNLTFSTLTVSNMSPEDSSIYLCSVERGDTEAFFGQGTRLTVV.

This clonotype was observed a few times. The chain recombines TRBV11-2 with TRBJ2-7; 7 bases map to TRBD1. Trimming took 5 bases from V and 2 from J; bases not matched to a gene: 6. The CDR3 runs to 14 residues. CDR1 SGHAT and CDR2 FQNNGV come from the germline V gene. CDR3 sequence reads: CASSRGQHTYEQYF. The CDR3 DNA is TGTGCCAGCAGCCGGGGACAGCATACCTACGAGCAGTACTTC. The entire variable domain, with the rest obtained from reference TRBV11-2 and TRBJ2-7, is as follows: EAGVAQSPRYKIIEKRQSVAFWCNPISGHATLYWYQQILGQGPKLLIQFQNNGVVDDSQLPKDRFSAERLKGVDSTLKIQPAKLEDSAVYLCASSRGQHTYEQYFGPGTRLTVT.

The chain recombines TRBV12-3 or TRBV12-4 with TRBJ1-1; tentative D call: TRBD1 (6 bases). CDR3 length: 13 residues. The V end lost 6 bases, the J end lost 4 bases, and 12 bases lay between the germline ends. CDR3 in amino acids: CASRRTGFTEAFF. In DNA form, the CDR3 reads TGTGCCAGCAGGCGAACAGGGTTCACTGAAGCTTTCTTT.

This clonotype has more than one count but fewer than ten. The gene calls are TRBV7-3 and TRBJ2-2, with 13 bases identical to TRBD2. The CDR3 runs 16 residues. Germline trimming cut 4 bases from V and 6 bases from J; bases unmatched to any gene: 5. Germline CDR1 SGHTA, CDR2 FQGTGA. DNA of the CDR3: TGTGCCAGCAGCTCCACTAGCGGGGGGGCACCCGGGGAGCTGTTTTTT. Translation: CASSSTSGGAPGELFF.

Note on this clonotype: This may come from a read error, since a much larger clone is one base off. The V and J genes are TRBV7-9 and TRBJ2-7; TRBD1 matches 7 bases. Germline V CDR1 and CDR2: SEHNR, FQNEAQ (reference sequence). CDR3 length: 13 amino acids. DNA of the CDR3: TGTGCCAGCAGCACCATGACAGGGCACGAGCGGTACTTC. The encoded protein is CASSTMTGHERYF.